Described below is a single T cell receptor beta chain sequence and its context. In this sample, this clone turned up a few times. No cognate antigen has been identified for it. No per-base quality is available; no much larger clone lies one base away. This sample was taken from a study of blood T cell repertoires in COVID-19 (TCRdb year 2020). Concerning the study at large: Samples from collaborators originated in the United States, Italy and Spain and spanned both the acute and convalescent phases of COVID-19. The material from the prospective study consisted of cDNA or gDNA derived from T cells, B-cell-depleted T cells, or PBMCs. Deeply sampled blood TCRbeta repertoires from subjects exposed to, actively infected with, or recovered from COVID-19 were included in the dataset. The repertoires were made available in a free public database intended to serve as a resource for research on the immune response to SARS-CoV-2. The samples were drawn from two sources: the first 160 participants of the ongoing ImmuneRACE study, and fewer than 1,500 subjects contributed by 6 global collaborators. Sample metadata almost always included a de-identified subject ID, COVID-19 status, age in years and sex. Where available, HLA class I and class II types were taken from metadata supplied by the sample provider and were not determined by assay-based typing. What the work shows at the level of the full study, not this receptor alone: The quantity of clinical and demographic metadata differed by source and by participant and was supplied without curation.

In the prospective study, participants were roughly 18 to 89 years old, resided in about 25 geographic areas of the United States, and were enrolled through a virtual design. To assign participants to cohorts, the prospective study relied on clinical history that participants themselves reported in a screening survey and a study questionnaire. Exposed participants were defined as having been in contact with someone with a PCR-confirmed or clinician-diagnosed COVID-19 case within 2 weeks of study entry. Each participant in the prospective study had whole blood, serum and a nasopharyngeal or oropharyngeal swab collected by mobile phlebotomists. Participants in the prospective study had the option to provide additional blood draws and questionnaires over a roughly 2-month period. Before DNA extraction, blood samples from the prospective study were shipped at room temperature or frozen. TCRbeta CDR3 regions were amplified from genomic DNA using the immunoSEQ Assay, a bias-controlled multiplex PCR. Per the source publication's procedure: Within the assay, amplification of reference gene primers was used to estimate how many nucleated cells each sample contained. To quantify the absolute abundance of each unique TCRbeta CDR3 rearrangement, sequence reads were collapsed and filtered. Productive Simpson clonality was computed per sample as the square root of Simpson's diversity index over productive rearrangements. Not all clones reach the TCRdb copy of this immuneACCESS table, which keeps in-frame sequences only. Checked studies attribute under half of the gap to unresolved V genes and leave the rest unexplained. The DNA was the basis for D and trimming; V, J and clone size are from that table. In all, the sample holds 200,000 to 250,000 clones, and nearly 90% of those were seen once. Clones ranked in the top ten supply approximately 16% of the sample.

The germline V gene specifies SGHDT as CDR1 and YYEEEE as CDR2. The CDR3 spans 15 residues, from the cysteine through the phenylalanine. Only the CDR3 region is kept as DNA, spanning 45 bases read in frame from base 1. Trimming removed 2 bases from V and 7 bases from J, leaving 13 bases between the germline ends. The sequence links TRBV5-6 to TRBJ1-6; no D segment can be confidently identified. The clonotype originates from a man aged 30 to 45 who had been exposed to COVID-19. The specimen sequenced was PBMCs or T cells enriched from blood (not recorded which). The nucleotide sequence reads TGTGCCAGCAGCTTAATAGGGAGAGGGAATTCACCCCTCCACTTT. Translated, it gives CASSLIGRGNSPLHF.